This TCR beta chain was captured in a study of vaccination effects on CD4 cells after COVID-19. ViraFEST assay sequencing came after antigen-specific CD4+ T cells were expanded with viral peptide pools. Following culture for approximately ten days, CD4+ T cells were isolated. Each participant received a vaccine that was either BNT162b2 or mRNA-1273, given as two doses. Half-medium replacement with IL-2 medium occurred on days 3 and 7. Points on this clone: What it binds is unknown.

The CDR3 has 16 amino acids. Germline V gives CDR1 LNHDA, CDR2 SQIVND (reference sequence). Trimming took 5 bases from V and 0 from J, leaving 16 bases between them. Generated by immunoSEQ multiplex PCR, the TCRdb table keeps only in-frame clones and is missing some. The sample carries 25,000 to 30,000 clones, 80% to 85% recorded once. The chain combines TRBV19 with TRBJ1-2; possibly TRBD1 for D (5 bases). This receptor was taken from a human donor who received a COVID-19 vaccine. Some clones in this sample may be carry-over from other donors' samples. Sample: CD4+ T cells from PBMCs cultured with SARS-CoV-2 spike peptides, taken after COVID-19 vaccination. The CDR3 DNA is TGTGCCAGTAGTTCGTCCGGGACCCTACCTAACTATGGCTACACCTTC. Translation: CASSSSGTLPNYGYTF.